This TCR beta chain comes out of a study of CD8 T cells in Susac syndrome (dated by TCRdb to about 2019). Background on the whole study: Repertoire sequencing was used to test whether CD8+ T cell activation and differentiation in Susac syndrome was antigen driven. CD8+ T cell repertoire clonality was compared between some 13 healthy donors, roughly 14 Susac syndrome patients and approximately 16 multiple sclerosis patients. The paper's findings and limits, for the study overall: The TCR sequencing and HLA analysis was acknowledged to have included a relatively small number of individuals.

RNA was extracted with the RNeasy kit and about 0.5 to 1 ug was reverse transcribed using random hexamers. The immunoSEQ multiplex PCR assay, covering 54 Vbeta and 13 Jbeta segments, was used to amplify TCR beta CDR3 regions. Bias from PCR amplification was corrected by using a synthetic template baseline for primer optimization and for computational correction. As for the original processing: Reads were annotated to V, D and J genes according to IMGT and were analyzed with immunoSEQ Analyzer, with only productive sequences retained. Clonality was computed as one minus Shannon entropy normalized by log2 of the number of productive unique sequences. For each patient and control, public and private clones were evaluated among the 100 most prevalent clones. Susac-specific clones were defined as absent from healthy and MS cohorts, around 980 published viral clones and other ImmuneACCESS disease sequences. TCRdb reanalyzed the raw reads on its own, using fastp at Q25 for trimming and MiXCR for clone calling, and kept in-frame beta chains. A single entry per CDR3 protein holds the most common genes and DNA from its merged rows. TCRdb's processing, not the authors', yielded these V and J calls. This sample holds some 70,000 distinct CDR3 sequences; 90% to 95% were observed only once. In total, the top ten clones hold roughly 0.55% of the sample.

Peripheral blood CD8+ and CD4+ T cells from healthy donors, Susac syndrome patients and multiple sclerosis patients were profiled by high-throughput TCR beta sequencing. Treatment-naive patients with stable or active relapsing-remitting disease fulfilling revised McDonald criteria were used as multiple sclerosis controls. Bulk CD8+ and CD4+ T cells were purified by magnetic negative isolation, whereas CD8+ TEMRA cells were enriched by FACS. Blood was collected in EDTA tubes and processed within 24 hours, with PBMCs isolated through density gradient centrifugation. PBMCs intended for TCR sequencing were cryopreserved in liquid nitrogen and thawed later in a water bath at 37 degrees C. The sorted or isolated CD4+, CD8+ and CD8+ TEMRA cells reached a purity of at least 90%. Including the terminal cysteine and phenylalanine, the CDR3 comprises 15 residues. The retained sequence is limited to the CDR3, 45 bases, with the frame set at the first base. V is pruned by 0 bases and J by 3 bases, leaving 6 bases of the junction without a gene match. Per the germline V gene (reference sequence), DFQATT is the CDR1 and SNEGSKA is the CDR2.

As to this clonotype: The antigen this receptor binds is unknown. Per-nucleotide qualities are absent, and no much larger clonotype sits a single base away.

The origin of this receptor is a human donor with multiple sclerosis. The chain links TRBV20-1 with TRBJ1-2; 8 bases in the junction line up with TRBD1. Sequencing was done on a sample of CD8+ T cells from PBMCs. The DNA sequence is TGCAGTGCTAGAGATCTTGACAGGGGAGACTATGGCTACACCTTC. It translates to CSARDLDRGDYGYTF.